These T cell receptor beta chains were read from a single sample in a study of blood T cell repertoires in COVID-19. Data came from immunoSEQ multiplex PCR; TCRdb stores just in-frame clones and leaves some out. The sample includes 330,000 or so clones, about 90% of them seen just once. Sequencing used PBMCs or T cells enriched from blood (not recorded which). The receptor set was obtained from a man aged 30 to 45 who had recovered from COVID-19. The CDR3 runs from the conserved cysteine through the conserved F or W. The D gene is left open where the match is weak. Size values are once, few and many counts, or a class for expanded clones, and some rows have none.

>TRBV9|NA|TRBJ1-4|NA
TGTGCCAGCAGCGTAGACCGGGAAAAACTGTTTTTT
CASSVDREKLFF
>TRBV5-1|NA|TRBJ2-5|once
TGCGCCAGCAGCTTTTCCGGGACTCGAGAAGAGACCCAGTACTTC
CASSFSGTREETQYF
>TRBV5-1|NA|TRBJ1-4|few
TGCGCCAGCAGCCCGGACGGGACGGGAGGTTCCGAAAAACTGTTTTTT
CASSPDGTGGSEKLFF
>TRBV29-1|NA|TRBJ2-7|NA
TGCAGCGTTTGCCCGCCGGGGTTACGGGAGCAGTACTTC
CSVCPPGLREQYF
>TRBV30|TRBD1|TRBJ1-1|NA
TGTGCCTGGAATTCGGACAGGGCTAACGCTGAAGCTTTCTTT
CAWNSDRANAEAFF
>TRBV11-2|TRBD2|TRBJ2-3|NA
TGTGCCAGCAGCTTAGAAGGAGCGGGGATCACAGATACGCAGTATTTT
CASSLEGAGITDTQYF
>TRBV5-6|TRBD1|TRBJ1-5|once
TGTGCCAGCAGCTCCGGGACAGGAGATAGCAATCGGCCCCAGCATTTT
CASSSGTGDSNRPQHF
>TRBV6-5|TRBD1|TRBJ1-2|NA
TGTGCCAGCAGCCCAGGGACAGTCTATGGCTACACCTTC
CASSPGTVYGYTF
>TRBV6-5|TRBD1|TRBJ2-5|NA
TGTGCCAGCAGTAAACAAACAGGGGGCGGCGAGACCCAGTACTTC
CASSKQTGGGETQYF
>TRBV5-6|TRBD2|TRBJ2-3|NA
TGTGCCAGCAGCTTGGTTAGCGGGGGCTCAGATACGCAGTATTTT
CASSLVSGGSDTQYF
>TRBV27|TRBD1|TRBJ1-2|NA
TGTGCCAGCAGGATGGGACAGGTTTCCAGTGGCTACACCTTC
CASRMGQVSSGYTF
>TRBV6-5|NA|TRBJ1-2|NA
TGTGCCAGCAGTTACTCGAATCGGGGGGTAGTAGATGGCTACACCTTC
CASSYSNRGVVDGYTF
>TRBV10-2|NA|TRBJ2-5|once
TGCGCCAGTCTAATAGACGGGGAGACCCAGTACTTC
CASLIDGETQYF
>TRBV28|TRBD2|TRBJ2-1|NA
TGTGCCAGCAGTTTAAATAGCGGGGCCTACGTGAATGAGCAGTTCTTC
CASSLNSGAYVNEQFF
>TRBV19|NA|TRBJ1-5|NA
TGTGCCAGTAGGGGTGGGGCGGCTCAGCCCCAGCATTTT
CASRGGAAQPQHF
>TRBV4-1|NA|TRBJ1-6|NA
TGCGCCAGCAGCCAAGCAGGTTCTGGAAATTCACCCCTCCACTTT
CASSQAGSGNSPLHF
>TRBV9|TRBD1|TRBJ1-1|NA
TGTGCCAGCAGCGTAGGGGGGACAGGGGGTGCTGAAGCTTTCTTT
CASSVGGTGGAEAFF
>TRBV19|TRBD2|TRBJ2-2|NA
TGTGCCAGTAGTCGGCGGGGGGGTACCGGGGAGCTGTTTTTT
CASSRRGGTGELFF
>TRBV15|NA|TRBJ1-1|once
TGTGCCACCAGCAGAGGGGGGGAAGACACTGAAGCTTTCTTT
CATSRGGEDTEAFF
>TRBV19|TRBD1|TRBJ1-2|NA
TGTGCCAGCGGGGAACAGGGGCGAGGCTACACCTTC
CASGEQGRGYTF
>TRBV7-9|NA|TRBJ1-2|NA
TGTGCCAGCAGCTTCCCAGGGCCGTATAACTATGGCTACACCTTC
CASSFPGPYNYGYTF
>TRBV3-1/TRBV3-2|NA|TRBJ2-5|NA
TGTGCCAGCAGCCAAGGCGCAGGGGGGTGGGAGACCCAGTACTTC
CASSQGAGGWETQYF
>TRBV13|TRBD1|TRBJ1-5|NA
TGTGCCAGCAGCTCACGGGACAGAAAGAATCAGCCCCAGCATTTT
CASSSRDRKNQPQHF
>TRBV5-1|NA|TRBJ1-1|NA
TGCGCCACCAGAAAAGGGGACACTGAAGCTTTCTTT
CATRKGDTEAFF
>TRBV20-1|NA|TRBJ2-7|NA
TGCAGTGCCCCCGAGGGAGCATCCCGGTACTTC
CSAPEGASRYF
>TRBV14|NA|TRBJ1-6|NA
TGTGCCAGCAGCCAAGATAGGCAGCCAGGCTCCTATAATTCACCCCTCCACTTT
CASSQDRQPGSYNSPLHF
>TRBV6-5|TRBD1|TRBJ2-3|NA
TGTGCCAGCAGTTACGGCAGGGGGTCAGATACGCAGTATTTT
CASSYGRGSDTQYF
>TRBV10-3|TRBD2|TRBJ2-7|once
TGTGCCATCTCCAGCGGGGGTCACTACGAGCAGTACTTC
CAISSGGHYEQYF
>TRBV3-1/TRBV3-2|TRBD2|TRBJ2-1|NA
TGTGCCAGCAGCCAAAACTCCCCGGGACTAGCGGCGAATGAGCAGTTCTTC
CASSQNSPGLAANEQFF
>TRBV10-1|NA|TRBJ2-7|NA
TGCGCCAGCAGTGTTCCCACCCGCCCCCAGGGGACCATCTCCTACGAGCAGTACTTC
CASSVPTRPQGTISYEQYF
>TRBV6-1|TRBD1|TRBJ2-7|once
TGTGCCAGCAGTGGTACTAACAGGGGAATAAGGGTCCTGCAGTACTTC
CASSGTNRGIRVLQYF
>TRBV30|TRBD2|TRBJ2-1|NA
TGTGCCTGGACCCTAGCGGATACCTCCTACAATGAGCAGTTCTTC
CAWTLADTSYNEQFF
>TRBV25-1|NA|TRBJ1-1|NA
TGTGCCAGCGGTAAGTTCGGGAACACTGAAGCTTTCTTT
CASGKFGNTEAFF
>TRBV5-5|NA|TRBJ1-5|NA
TGTGCCAGCAGTTGGGGGCTTGGCAATCAGCCCCAGCATTTT
CASSWGLGNQPQHF
>TRBV28|NA|TRBJ2-7|NA
TGTGCCAGCAGTTTTATACAGGGAACCGTGGGCGGGGAGCAGTACTTC
CASSFIQGTVGGEQYF
>TRBV7-3|TRBD1|TRBJ2-1|NA
TGTGCCAGCAGTTTAGGGACAGGGTTTTACAATGAGCAGTTCTTC
CASSLGTGFYNEQFF
>TRBV7-3|TRBD1|TRBJ1-1|NA
TGTGCCAGCAGCGGGGACAGAGACACTGAAGCTTTCTTT
CASSGDRDTEAFF
>TRBV7-9|TRBD2|TRBJ2-3|NA
TGTGCCAGCAGCTTGGGGAGACTAGCGGTAACAGATACGCAGTATTTT
CASSLGRLAVTDTQYF
>TRBV4-1|NA|TRBJ2-3|NA
TGCGCCAGCAGCGGGGCGGCCCACGCCACAGATACGCAGTATTTT
CASSGAAHATDTQYF
>TRBV3-1/TRBV3-2|TRBD2|TRBJ2-5|NA
TGTGCCAGCAACACACCAGGGCGGGGGGGTATCCAAGAGACCCAGTACTTC
CASNTPGRGGIQETQYF
>TRBV5-6|NA|TRBJ1-3|NA
TGTGCCAGCAGCCCGGACATTAGCTCTGGAAACACCATATATTTT
CASSPDISSGNTIYF
>TRBV11-3|NA|TRBJ2-1|NA
TGTGCCAGCAGCGAGGGTATAGCGAAACACAATGAGCAGTTCTTC
CASSEGIAKHNEQFF
>TRBV7-9|NA|TRBJ2-5|NA
TGTGCCAGCAGCTTACCGAAAGACTACAGTGCCCAAGAGACCCAGTACTTC
CASSLPKDYSAQETQYF
>TRBV3-1/TRBV3-2|NA|TRBJ2-2|NA
TGTGCCAGCAGCTCCACGGGTGGGAACACCGGGGAGCTGTTTTTT
CASSSTGGNTGELFF
>TRBV27|NA|TRBJ2-7|once
TGTGCCAGCAGTTTATCGCCGCAGGGGTACGAGCAGTACTTC
CASSLSPQGYEQYF
>TRBV28|TRBD2|TRBJ2-5|NA
TGTGCCAGCAGCCCAGCGATCGGGGGGTTGGAGACCCAGTACTTC
CASSPAIGGLETQYF
>TRBV5-5|NA|TRBJ1-1|NA
TGTGCCAGCAGCTTGGCCACTGGAGGCCAGCGGGCTTTCTTT
CASSLATGGQRAFF
>TRBV4-1|TRBD1|TRBJ1-5|NA
TGCGCCAGCAGCCAAGGTTTTGGGACAGGGGGCGCGAAGGGTCAGCCCCAGCATTTT
CASSQGFGTGGAKGQPQHF
>TRBV12-3/TRBV12-4|NA|TRBJ2-5|once
TGTGCCAGCAGCCAGGGTTTTCCAGAGACCCAGTACTTC
CASSQGFPETQYF
>TRBV11-2|NA|TRBJ1-2|NA
TGTGCCAGCAGCCCCGTGGGGCGCGCCGCCTATGGCTACACCTTC
CASSPVGRAAYGYTF
>TRBV19|TRBD1|TRBJ1-6|NA
TGTGCCAGTACGGACAGGGTTAGTTCACCCCTCCACTTT
CASTDRVSSPLHF
>TRBV10-3|TRBD1|TRBJ1-1|once
TGTGCCAACAAGGACAGGGCCAACACTGAAGCTTTCTTT
CANKDRANTEAFF